These 22 T cell receptor beta chains were sequenced from one sample in a study of T-cell memory formation after mild COVID-19. One entry per CDR3 protein results from TCRdb running MiXCR on the 5' RACE reads. The data contain 220,000 or so distinct CDR3 sequences, more than 8% of them seen just once; the ten biggest clones take up 3.5%. The sample consisted of PBMCs or a T cell subset sorted from them (not recorded which). These receptors came from a man between 18 and 35 years old who had mild COVID-19 (a few samples of this study predate the infection). Cell type and time point are not known.

This clonotype occurred a few times. The V call is TRBV2, the J call TRBJ1-2, with TRBD1 as a possible D gene (6 bases). V shed 7 bases and J shed 8 bases, with 17 bases lying between them. The CDR3 runs 13 residues. The germline V gene encodes CDR1 SNHLY and CDR2 FYNNEI. The CDR3 nucleotides are TGTGCCAGCACTAGCGACAGGACTGGCGGCTACACCTTC. Amino acids: CASTSDRTGGYTF.

The chain joins TRBV20-1 to TRBJ2-3; D is unclear. The germline V gene has CDR1 DFQATT and CDR2 SNEGSKA (reference sequence). Trimming took 3 bases from V and 5 from J, leaving 9 bases between them. The CDR3 extends over 12 amino acids. CDR3 in amino acids: CSASTSGDTQYF. The CDR3, as DNA: TGCAGTGCTAGTACGTCGGGAGATACGCAGTATTTT.

The chain carries TRBV19 and TRBJ2-1, with TRBD1 matching over 10 bases. The CDR3 covers 15 residues. From germline, CDR1 is LNHDA and CDR2 SQIVND (reference sequence). V shed 9 bases, J shed 12 bases, and the junction held 17 bases outside the gene matches. The CDR3 coding sequence is TGTGCCAGCACCTCCCGGGACAGGGGCCTCTCTTGGCAGTTCTTC. It encodes CASTSRDRGLSWQFF. The full variable domain, completed using reference TRBV19 and TRBJ2-1, is DGGITQSPKYLFRKEGQNVTLSCEQNLNHDAMYWYRQDPGQGLRLIYYSQIVNDFQKGDIAEGYSVSREKKESFPLTVTSAQKNPTAFYLCASTSRDRGLSWQFFGPGTRLTVL.

The V gene is TRBV7-6, the J gene TRBJ2-2, with TRBD2 as a possible D gene (7 bases). Germline V lookup: CDR1 SGHVS, CDR2 FNYEAQ. The CDR3 extends over 15 amino acids. With 4 bases removed from V and 6 bases from J, the gap between germline ends came to 15 bases. The CDR3 loop is CASSSVRGAPGELFF. CDR3 bases: TGTGCCAGCAGCTCTGTCCGGGGGGCCCCCGGGGAGCTGTTTTTT.

This rearrangement joins TRBV20-1 to TRBJ1-1, with D unclear. The germline V and J ends were trimmed by 7 bases and 5 bases, with 17 bases remaining between them. The CDR3 length is 13 residues. Per the germline V gene, CDR1 is DFQATT and CDR2 is SNEGSKA (reference sequence). The CDR3 nucleotides are TGCAGTGGGGTTATACCTACTGAGACTGAAGCTTTCTTT. Encoded protein: CSGVIPTETEAFF.

Remarks on this clonotype: A junction boundary mismatches the germline segment, possibly from a read error. This sequence joins TRBV7-7 and TRBJ2-5; D perhaps matches TRBD1 (7 bases). Germline V gene lookup returns CDR1 SSHAT and CDR2 FNYEAQ (reference sequence). This CDR3 spans 16 amino acids. The chain's CDR3 is CASSLGLTGSRGAQYF. In DNA, the CDR3 is TGTGCTAGCAGCTTAGGTCTGACAGGGTCCCGCGGGGCCCAGTACTTC.

This sequence joins TRBV5-1 and TRBJ2-5, with D maybe TRBD2 (5 bases). With 2 bases removed from V and 3 bases from J, the gap between germline ends came to 11 bases. Germline V gives CDR1 SGHRS, CDR2 YFSETQ. CDR3 length equals 14 residues. The CDR3 spells CASSFGGYEETQYF. DNA for the CDR3: TGCGCCAGCAGCTTCGGCGGGTACGAAGAGACCCAGTACTTC. Looking up the rest from reference TRBV5-1 and TRBJ2-5 gives the full variable domain: KAGVTQTPRYLIKTRGQQVTLSCSPISGHRSVSWYQQTPGQGLQFLFEYFSETQRNKGNFPGRFSGRQFSNSRSEMNVSTLELGDSALYLCASSFGGYEETQYFGPGTRLLVL.

This clonotype was detected many times. The chain carries TRBV5-6 and TRBJ2-3; tentatively, D is TRBD1 (6 bases). This CDR3 comprises 13 residues. V was shortened by 4 bases and J by 5 bases, with 11 bases between the two germline ends. Looked up from germline, CDR1 is SGHDT and CDR2 is YYEEEE. CDR3 amino acids: CASSDTGRDTQYF. DNA of the CDR3: TGTGCCAGCAGCGACACAGGGAGAGATACGCAGTATTTT.

The chain has TRBV6-6 and TRBJ2-5; possibly TRBD1 for D (6 bases). CDR3 length equals 14 residues. In germline, CDR1 is MNHNY, CDR2 SVGAGI (reference sequence). V was shortened by 7 bases and J by 5 bases, with 17 bases between the two germline ends. The CDR3 sequence: CASISGRQDETQYF. The CDR3 DNA follows: TGTGCCAGCATTTCGGGGCGACAGGACGAGACCCAGTACTTC.

The chain recombines TRBV19 with TRBJ2-6, with D perhaps given as TRBD1 or TRBD2 (5 bases each). V lost 7 bases, J lost 0 bases, and 13 bases lay in between. CDR3 length: 16 amino acids. Germline V gene data show CDR1 as LNHDA and CDR2 as SQIVND (reference sequence). The CDR3: CASTPRDLSGANVLTF. DNA for the CDR3: TGTGCCAGTACCCCCAGGGACCTCTCTGGGGCCAACGTCCTGACTTTC.

This clonotype was counted at least ten times. The genes are TRBV6-5 and TRBJ2-6; TRBD1 is a possible D gene (5 bases). From germline, CDR1 is MNHEY and CDR2 SVGAGI. This CDR3 has 17 residues. The ends were cut back, 4 bases at V and 1 base at J, with 14 bases in the middle. The CDR3 region is CASSFTPQGSGANVLTF. The CDR3 DNA follows: TGTGCCAGCAGTTTCACCCCCCAGGGTTCTGGGGCCAACGTCCTGACTTTC.

This clonotype was detected only a few times. J is TRBJ2-5 and V is TRBV6-2 or TRBV6-3; 9 bases match TRBD2. V shed 7 bases and J 5 bases; nucleotides not matched to a gene: 11. The CDR3 has 15 residues. Germline-derived CDR1 and CDR2 are MNHEY and SVGEGT. The CDR3 nucleotides read TGTGCCAGCACCCCCCTCCAGCGGGGGGTTGAGACCCAGTACTTC. Its protein is CASTPLQRGVETQYF.

The table lists this clonotype with a few counts. V is TRBV5-1 and J is TRBJ1-4, with D possibly matching TRBD1 (6 bases). Trimming removed 4 bases from V and 8 bases from J, with 18 bases in between. The germline gives CDR1 SGHRS, CDR2 YFSETQ. This CDR3 spans 15 amino acids. CDR3 in DNA: TGCGCCAGCAGCCCGGCCGGGGGCATATGGGAAAAACTGTTTTTT. Residues: CASSPAGGIWEKLFF.

The J gene is TRBJ1-5, the V gene TRBV3-1; D is perhaps TRBD1 (5 bases). From germline, CDR1 is LGHDT and CDR2 YNNKEL (reference sequence). The CDR3 length is 17 residues. V gave up 4 bases and J gave up 0 bases, with 16 bases separating them. Here the CDR3 DNA reads TGTGCCAGCAGCCGGGGGACCGACACATATAGCAATCAGCCCCAGCATTTT. It codes for CASSRGTDTYSNQPQHF.

This chain connects TRBV9 to TRBJ2-2, with no clear D. Germline V lookup: CDR1 SGDLS, CDR2 YYNGEE. V shed 4 bases and J shed 6 bases, with 19 bases lying between them. The CDR3 length is 16 residues. CDR3 protein: CASSPHLLLGPGELFF. CDR3 bases: TGTGCCAGCAGCCCCCATCTCCTGCTCGGGCCCGGGGAGCTGTTTTTT. Supplemented by reference TRBV9 and TRBJ2-2, the full variable domain reads DSGVTQTPKHLITATGQRVTLRCSPRSGDLSVYWYQQSLDQGLQFLIQYYNGEERAKGNILERFSAQQFPDLHSELNLSSLELGDSALYFCASSPHLLLGPGELFFGEGSRLTVL.

This chain links TRBV12-3 or TRBV12-4 with TRBJ1-1; D is uncertain. Trimming stripped 3 bases from V and 6 bases from J, with 11 bases between. This CDR3 is built from 13 residues. The CDR3 here is CASSFSRDAEAFF. The CDR3 nucleotides are TGTGCCAGCAGTTTCAGTCGCGACGCTGAAGCTTTCTTT.

This clonotype was detected ten times or more. The genes are TRBV18 and TRBJ1-1; a possible D gene is TRBD1 (5 bases). The CDR3 loop spans 12 amino acids. The germline CDR1 and CDR2 sequences are KGHSH and LQKENI. The V end was cut by 1 base, the J end by 6 bases, with 6 bases between. The CDR3 loop reads CASSPRGPEAFF. The CDR3 DNA sequence: TGTGCCAGCTCACCACGGGGCCCTGAAGCTTTCTTT.

This clonotype was observed a handful of times. The J gene is TRBJ2-2, the V gene TRBV6-5, with 9 positions matching TRBD1. The germline V gene has CDR1 MNHEY and CDR2 SVGAGI. J gave up 7 bases and V 6 bases, and 6 bases lay outside the gene matches. This CDR3 region has 14 residues. This chain's CDR3 is CASRSDRGIGELFF. In DNA form, the CDR3 reads TGTGCCAGCAGAAGTGACAGGGGGATCGGGGAGCTGTTTTTT.

V usage is TRBV6-5 and J usage is TRBJ1-1; D is undetermined. The CDR3 spans 13 residues. CDR1 and CDR2 (germline): MNHEY, SVGAGI. The V gene lost 2 bases and the J gene lost 4 bases, with 8 bases spanning the gap. CDR3 loop: CASSYGSVTEAFF. The CDR3 nucleotides are TGTGCCAGCAGTTACGGGTCAGTCACTGAAGCTTTCTTT.

A few counts support this clonotype. J is TRBJ1-3 and V is TRBV7-2, with D unresolved. The CDR3 contains 15 residues. Trimming took 1 base from V and 4 from J, leaving 11 bases between them. CDR1 is SGHTA and CDR2 is FQGNSA in the germline V gene. In DNA form, the CDR3 reads TGTGCCAGCAGCTTAGTGGAAGGATTCGGAAACACCATATATTTT. Protein: CASSLVEGFGNTIYF.

V and J are TRBV5-1 and TRBJ1-2, with a tentative D call TRBD1 (6 bases). From germline, CDR1 is SGHRS and CDR2 YFSETQ. V lost 2 bases, J lost 0 bases, and 11 bases lay in between. The CDR3 covers 15 residues. The CDR3 DNA follows: TGCGCCAGCAGCTTACAGGGACCCACTAACTATGGCTACACCTTC. This translates into CASSLQGPTNYGYTF. The entire variable domain, with the rest obtained from reference TRBV5-1 and TRBJ1-2, is as follows: KAGVTQTPRYLIKTRGQQVTLSCSPISGHRSVSWYQQTPGQGLQFLFEYFSETQRNKGNFPGRFSGRQFSNSRSEMNVSTLELGDSALYLCASSLQGPTNYGYTFGSGTRLTVV.

J is TRBJ1-5 and V is TRBV7-2, with TRBD1 identical over 7 bases. The V segment lost 0 bases and the J segment 6 bases; nucleotides outside the gene matches: 2. Germline lookup yields CDR1 SGHTA and CDR2 FQGNSA. The length of the CDR3 is 14 residues. CDR3 loop: CASSLAEGAQPQHF. The CDR3 DNA reads as TGTGCCAGCAGCTTAGCGGAGGGGGCTCAGCCCCAGCATTTT. The full variable domain, in which reference TRBV7-2 and TRBJ1-5 provide the parts outside the CDR3, is GAGVSQSPSNKVTEKGKDVELRCDPISGHTALYWYRQSLGQGLEFLIYFQGNSAPDKSGLPSDRFSAERTGGSVSTLTIQRTQQEDSAVYLCASSLAEGAQPQHFGDGTRLSIL.